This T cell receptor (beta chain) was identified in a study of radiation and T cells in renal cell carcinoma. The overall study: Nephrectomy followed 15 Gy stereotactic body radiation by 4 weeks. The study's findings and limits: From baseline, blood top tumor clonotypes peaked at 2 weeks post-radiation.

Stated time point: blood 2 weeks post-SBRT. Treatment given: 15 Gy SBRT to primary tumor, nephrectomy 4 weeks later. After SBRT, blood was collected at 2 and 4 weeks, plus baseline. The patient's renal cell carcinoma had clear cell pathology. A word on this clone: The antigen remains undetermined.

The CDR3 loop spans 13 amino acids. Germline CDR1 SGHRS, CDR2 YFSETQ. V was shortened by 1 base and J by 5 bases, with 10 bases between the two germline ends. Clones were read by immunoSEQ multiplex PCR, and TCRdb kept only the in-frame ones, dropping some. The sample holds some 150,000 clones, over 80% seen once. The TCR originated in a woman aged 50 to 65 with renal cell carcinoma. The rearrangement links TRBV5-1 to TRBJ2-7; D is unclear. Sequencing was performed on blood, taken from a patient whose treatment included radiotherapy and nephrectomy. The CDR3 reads CASSLQLSDEQYF. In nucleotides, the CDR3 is TGCGCCAGCAGCTTGCAGCTTTCCGACGAGCAGTACTTC.